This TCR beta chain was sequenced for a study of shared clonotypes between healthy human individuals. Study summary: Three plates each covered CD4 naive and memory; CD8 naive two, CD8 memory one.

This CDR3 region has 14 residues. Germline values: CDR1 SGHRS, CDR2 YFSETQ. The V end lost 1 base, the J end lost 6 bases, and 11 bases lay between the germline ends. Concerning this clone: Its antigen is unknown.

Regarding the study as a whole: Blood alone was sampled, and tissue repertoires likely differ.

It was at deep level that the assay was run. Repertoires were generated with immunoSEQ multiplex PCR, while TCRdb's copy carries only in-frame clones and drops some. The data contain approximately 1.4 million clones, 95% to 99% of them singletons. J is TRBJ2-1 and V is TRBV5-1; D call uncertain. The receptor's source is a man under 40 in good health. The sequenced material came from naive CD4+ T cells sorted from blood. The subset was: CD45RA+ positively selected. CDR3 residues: CASSLRSVSNEQFF. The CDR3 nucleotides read TGCGCCAGCAGCTTGAGGAGTGTGTCCAATGAGCAGTTCTTC.